This T cell receptor (beta chain) is drawn from a study of T cells in Graves' hyperthyroidism and ophthalmopathy (dated by TCRdb to 2018 to 2020). About the investigation overall: Peripheral blood samples were taken at initial diagnosis, before any treatment was given. To identify distinguishing TCR V-J signatures, a discovery cohort of about 95 patients was used, comprising fewer than 45 with Graves' ophthalmopathy and some 60 with stable Graves' hyperthyroidism. Prospective prediction of ophthalmopathy was tested in an independent validation cohort of 18 to 20 hyperthyroidism patients and approximately 17 patients who later progressed to ophthalmopathy. The 75 to 100 discovery patients were randomly split 7:3 into training and test sets. In addition, the study compared T-cell repertoires in thyroid tissue and in blood from about six Graves' hyperthyroidism patients. After blood sampling, hyperthyroidism patients were treated with methimazole at a starting dose of 30 mg daily, and ophthalmopathy patients were treated with high-dose intravenous methylprednisolone. The paper describes TCR Vbeta CDR3 sequencing of 140 or so peripheral blood samples, made up of roughly 40 ophthalmopathy patients, around 78 hyperthyroidism patients and 17 progressor patients.

The TCR beta CDR3 regions were amplified from the RNA transcripts. The first round of RT-PCR for the TCR CDR3 was performed with the HTBI primer set and the Qiagen OneStep RT-PCR kit. A second multiplex PCR round built the libraries, followed by size selection and purification. Sequencing of the libraries was done on an Illumina HiSeq2000 using paired-end 100 bp reads. Under the source paper's analysis protocol: SOAPnuke was used to process the raw data, removing reads that contained adapters or uncalled bases, had a mean Phred below 15, or lacked an exact match to the constant primer or identifier. COPE v1.2.5 was used to merge the high-quality paired reads, and each unique nucleotide sequence was defined as a clonotype. Clonotypes were aligned to IMGT TRBV, TRBD and TRBJ reference segments using MiTCR v1.1. Analysis was restricted to V-J combinations with a frequency above 0.0001, which covered about 99% of repertoires. A TCS score was defined as the ratio of F50 (clonal expansion) to E x V (chaos), with BLOSUM62-based TCRdist applied between CDR3 peptides within each V-J. Welch's t-statistics and random forest reduced around 520 V-J features to 10 to 15, which were used in a naive Bayes classifier (R e1071). The raw public reads went through TCRdb reprocessing: fastp at Q25, MiXCR clone calling, in-frame beta chains kept. Each entry is one CDR3 protein sequence, shown with its most common DNA and genes. The V and J calls and clone size are TCRdb's, not the authors'. The sample table records about 200,000 distinct CDR3 sequences; 18% of these occur just once. The ten largest clones capture about 41% of the sample.

What the study reported, not specific to this receptor: Sample size was not statistically predetermined, and investigators were not blinded to group allocation. In cross-validation, a model built on a 13 V-J signature told ophthalmopathy apart from stable hyperthyroidism with 87.88% sensitivity and about 81% specificity, and in testing the same model reached 80%/75%. Most expanded thyroid clonotypes (frequency above 0.001) were also detected in blood, suggesting blood repertoires may reflect thyroid immune responses. During validation, the model predicted progression to ophthalmopathy a median of roughly 7.1 months ahead of onset, with more than 60% sensitivity and 72.22% specificity.

Graves' hyperthyroidism was defined as stable when no progression to ophthalmopathy occurred over 18 months of follow-up. Hyperthyroidism patients were newly diagnosed, with disease duration under 2 months, and aged 18 to 65 years. Exclusion was applied to patients with uncontrolled infections, other autoimmune diseases, pregnancy or lactation. Diagnoses relied on clinical symptoms, serum thyroxine and TRAb, thyroid ultrasound and orbital computed tomography. Ficoll-Paque density gradient centrifugation was used to isolate PBMCs from about 10 ml of fresh peripheral blood. Trizol reagent was used to extract total RNA, and RNA quality was then checked on an Agilent 2100 Bioanalyzer. Based on the germline V gene, the CDR1 and CDR2 sequences are SGHTA and FQGNSA. From cysteine to phenylalanine, the CDR3 is 14 amino acids long. CDR3 DNA only is kept here, 42 bases in frame from base 1. V is cut by 2 bases and J by 13 bases, and the space between the germline ends is 20 bases.

This clonotype was observed many times. Its specific antigen is unknown. No base quality information exists; no much larger clone differs at one position. This TCR came from a man aged 40-49 years with Graves' hyperthyroidism. Recombination joined TRBV7-2 with TRBJ1-1; matching of 5 bases hints at TRBD1 as the D gene. The source material was blood. At the DNA level, the sequence is TGTGCCAGCAGCTTAAGTGGTTTAGGGGCTGGCGTTTTCTTT. Its protein reads: CASSLSGLGAGVFF.